This T cell receptor (beta chain) came from a study of spatial heterogeneity in lung cancer. Study context: Every unique TCR and UMI combination, on average, appeared more than ten times in raw reads. Study-wide findings and caveats: Ubiquitous expanded tumor TCRs surfaced in blood more at resection than they did at follow-up.

Described time point: sample taken at primary tumor resection. Tumor, nontumor lung or frozen PBMC supplied whole RNA that was sequenced unsorted. The library protocol tagged each TCR cDNA with a unique molecular identifier. TCRdb ran MiXCR on the 5' RACE reads and lists one entry per CDR3 protein. The sample has roughly 40,000 distinct CDR3 sequences, 6.8% seen once. Germline V lookup: CDR1 SEHNR, CDR2 FQNEAQ (reference sequence). Trimming removed 5 bases at V and 6 bases at J, with 10 bases between. The CDR3 consists of 12 residues. Of note for this clonotype: Its target is unknown.

The V call is TRBV7-9, the J call TRBJ1-2; D is possibly TRBD1 (6 bases). This TCR was sampled from a female donor with early-stage non-small cell lung cancer. This sample comprised PBMCs, obtained at surgery. The CDR3 coding sequence is TGTGCCAGCAGCCCTTGGACAGATGGCTACACCTTC. This codes for CASSPWTDGYTF.